This T cell receptor (beta chain) was sequenced in a study of blood T cell repertoires in COVID-19. Study background: Sample material is recorded as cDNA or gDNA derived from T cells, B-cell-depleted T cells, or PBMCs.

Clones were sequenced by immunoSEQ multiplex PCR, and TCRdb holds only the in-frame ones, with some missing. The sample has 50,000 to 65,000 clones, approximately 72% seen once. The Seattle site enrolled patients during active infection and followed them longitudinally. The germline V gene encodes CDR1 DFQATT and CDR2 SNEGSKA (reference sequence). V was pared by 1 base and J by 7 bases, with 7 bases between. There are 11 residues in the CDR3. The chain combines TRBV20-1 with TRBJ1-2, with D unclear. The specimen was peripheral blood. The sequence derives from a woman in her 70s with COVID-19, enrolled during active disease. CDR3 in DNA: TGCAGTGCTAGAGTTGGCCCTGGCTACACCTTC. It is translated as CSARVGPGYTF.